Detailed here is one TCR beta chain. No antigen is known for it. After 5'RACE with constant-segment primers, TCR alpha and TCR beta cDNA libraries carrying sample barcodes and UMIs were obtained. Via MiXCR, TCRdb re-called the 5' RACE reads, giving one row per CDR3 protein. The sample holds about 260,000 distinct CDR3 sequences, roughly 15% seen once. This sample stems from a study of T-cell memory formation after mild COVID-19. Across the whole study: TCR clusters showed largely donor specificity.

CDR1 and CDR2 (germline): SQVTM, ANQGSEA. This CDR3 region has 12 residues. V was cut by 6 bases and J by 6 bases, with 11 bases left in between. Points from the study as a whole: Shrinking CD4+ clones resided mostly in CM and EM, and CD8+ ones in EMRA. Clones contracting across day 15 to 85 had a balanced CD4/CD8 profile; later expanding clones leaned CD4+.

The clonotype was recovered from a man younger than 35 who had mild COVID-19 (a few samples of this study predate the infection). Cell type and time point are not known. The V call is TRBV29-1, the J call TRBJ1-4; D remains unclear. The sequenced sample consisted of PBMCs or a T cell subset sorted from them (not recorded which). CDR3 protein: CSVLDQDEKLFF. CDR3 sequence (DNA): TGCAGCGTCCTGGATCAGGATGAAAAACTGTTTTTT. Drawing the rest from reference TRBV29-1 and TRBJ1-4, the complete variable domain is SAVISQKPSRDICQRGTSLTIQCQVDSQVTMMFWYRQQPGQSLTLIATANQGSEATYESGFVIDKFPISRPNLTFSTLTVSNMSPEDSSIYLCSVLDQDEKLFFGSGTQLSVL.